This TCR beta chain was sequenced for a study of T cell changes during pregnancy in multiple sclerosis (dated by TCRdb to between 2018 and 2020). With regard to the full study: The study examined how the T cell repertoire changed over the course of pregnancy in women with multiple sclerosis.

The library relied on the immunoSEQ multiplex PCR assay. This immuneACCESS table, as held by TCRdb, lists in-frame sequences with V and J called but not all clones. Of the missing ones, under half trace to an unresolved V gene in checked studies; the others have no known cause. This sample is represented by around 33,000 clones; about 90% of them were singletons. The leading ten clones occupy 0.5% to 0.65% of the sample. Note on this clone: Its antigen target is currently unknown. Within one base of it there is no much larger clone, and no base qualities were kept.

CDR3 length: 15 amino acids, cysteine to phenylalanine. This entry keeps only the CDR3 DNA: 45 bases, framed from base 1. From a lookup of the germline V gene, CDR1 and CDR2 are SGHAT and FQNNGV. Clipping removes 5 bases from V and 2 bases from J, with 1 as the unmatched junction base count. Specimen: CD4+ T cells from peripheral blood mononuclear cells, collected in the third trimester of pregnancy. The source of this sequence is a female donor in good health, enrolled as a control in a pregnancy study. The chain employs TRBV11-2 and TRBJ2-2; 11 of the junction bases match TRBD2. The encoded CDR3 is CASSLAGGNTGELFF. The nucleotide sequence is TGTGCCAGCAGCCTAGCGGGGGGAAACACCGGGGAGCTGTTTTTT. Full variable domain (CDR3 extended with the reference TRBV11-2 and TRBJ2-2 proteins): EAGVAQSPRYKIIEKRQSVAFWCNPISGHATLYWYQQILGQGPKLLIQFQNNGVVDDSQLPKDRFSAERLKGVDSTLKIQPAKLEDSAVYLCASSLAGGNTGELFFGEGSRLTVL.